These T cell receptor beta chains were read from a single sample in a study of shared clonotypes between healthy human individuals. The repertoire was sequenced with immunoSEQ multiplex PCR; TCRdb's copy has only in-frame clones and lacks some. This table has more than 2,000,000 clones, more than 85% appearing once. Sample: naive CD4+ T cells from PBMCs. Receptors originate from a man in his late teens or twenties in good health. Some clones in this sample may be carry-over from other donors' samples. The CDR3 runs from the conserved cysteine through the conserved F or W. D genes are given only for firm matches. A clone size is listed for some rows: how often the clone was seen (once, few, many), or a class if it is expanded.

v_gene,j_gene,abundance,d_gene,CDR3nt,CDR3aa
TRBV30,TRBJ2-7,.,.,TGTGCCTGGCGCCCGGATAGCAAAAAATACGAGCAGTACTTC,CAWRPDSKKYEQYF
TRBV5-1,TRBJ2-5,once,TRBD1,TGCGCCAGCAGCTCCTGGACAGGGCCGTCGGAGACCCAGTACTTC,CASSSWTGPSETQYF
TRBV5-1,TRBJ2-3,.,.,TGCGCCAGCAGCTCGACAGGCTCGGCAGATACGCAGTATTTT,CASSSTGSADTQYF
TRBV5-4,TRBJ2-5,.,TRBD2,TGTGCCAGCAGTCCTGGACTAGCGGGCGTACAAGAGACCCAGTACTTC,CASSPGLAGVQETQYF
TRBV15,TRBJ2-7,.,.,TGTGCCACCAGCAGCCACAAGCTAAATGGGGCCGAGCAGTACTTC,CATSSHKLNGAEQYF
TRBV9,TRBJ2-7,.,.,TGTGCCAGCAGCGTGCAGCCGGAGGTCTACGAGCAGTACTTC,CASSVQPEVYEQYF
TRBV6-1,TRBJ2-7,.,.,TGTGCCGGCGAAGGGACGGCAAGCTACGAGCAGTACTTC,CAGEGTASYEQYF
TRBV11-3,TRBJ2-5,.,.,TGTGCCAGCAGCTTAGAGGGGGGCCGGGTGGAGACCCAGTACTTC,CASSLEGGRVETQYF
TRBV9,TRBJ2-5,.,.,TGTGCCAGCAGCGCCCAAACAGGTTACCAAGAGACCCAGTACTTC,CASSAQTGYQETQYF
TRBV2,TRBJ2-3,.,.,TGTGCCAGTATATATACGGGAAGAACAGATACGCAGTATTTT,CASIYTGRTDTQYF
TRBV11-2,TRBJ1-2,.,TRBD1,TGTGCCAGCAGCTGGGACAGGAACTATGGCTACACCTTC,CASSWDRNYGYTF
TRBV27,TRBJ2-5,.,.,TGTGCCAGCAGTTCTCCTCAGGGGTTTCGTGAGACCCAGTACTTC,CASSSPQGFRETQYF
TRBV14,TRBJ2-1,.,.,TGTGCCAGCAGCAGGGGTAGACGGCCCTACAATGAGCAGTTCTTC,CASSRGRRPYNEQFF
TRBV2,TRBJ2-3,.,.,TGTGCCAGCAGGCTCACAGATACGCAGTATTTT,CASRLTDTQYF
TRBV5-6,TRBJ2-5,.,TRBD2,TGTGCCAGCAGCCTCCAAGGGAGGCGGGAGGGGGGACAAGAGACCCAGTACTTC,CASSLQGRREGGQETQYF
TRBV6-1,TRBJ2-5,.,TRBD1,TGTGCCAGCAGTGAAGGGGACAGGGACCAAGAGACCCAGTACTTC,CASSEGDRDQETQYF
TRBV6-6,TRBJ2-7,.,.,TGTGCCAGCAGTTACCCACAGGGCCACGAGCAGTACTTC,CASSYPQGHEQYF
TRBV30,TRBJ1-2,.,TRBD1,TGTGCCTGGAGTACAGGGGGCGCCCATGGCTACACCTTC,CAWSTGGAHGYTF
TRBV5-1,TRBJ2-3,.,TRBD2,TGCGCCAGCAGCTTGGATGCTAGCGGGACCTGGGGGCCAGATACGCAGTATTTT,CASSLDASGTWGPDTQYF
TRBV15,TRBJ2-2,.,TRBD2,TGTGCCACCAGCGGGTGGACTAGCGACTTAGTCGTCGGGGCCGGGGAGCTGTTTTTT,CATSGWTSDLVVGAGELFF
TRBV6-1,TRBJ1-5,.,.,TGTGCCAGAGACACAGATAGCAATCAGCCCCAGCATTTT,CARDTDSNQPQHF
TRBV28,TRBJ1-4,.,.,TGTGCCAGCAGTTCCCGGGACAATGAAAAACTGTTTTTT,CASSSRDNEKLFF
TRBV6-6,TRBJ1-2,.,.,TGTGCCAGCAGCAAGCAGGGGCCCACGGGCTACACCTTC,CASSKQGPTGYTF
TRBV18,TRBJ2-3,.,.,TGTGCCAGCTCGCCGGGACCTCTATTCGATACGCAGTATTTT,CASSPGPLFDTQYF
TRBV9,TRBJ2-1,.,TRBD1,TGTGCCAGCAGCCTACGTTCGGGACAGCAATACAATGAGCAGTTCTTC,CASSLRSGQQYNEQFF
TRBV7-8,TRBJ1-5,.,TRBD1,TGTGCCAGCAGCGTGGACAGGGCGGGTAATCAGCCCCAGCATTTT,CASSVDRAGNQPQHF
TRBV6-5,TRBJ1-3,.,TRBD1,TGTGCCAGCAGTCGGGGACAGGGAGGAAACACCATATATTTT,CASSRGQGGNTIYF
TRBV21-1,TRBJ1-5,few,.,TGTGCCAGCAGCAAGAACAGGGTCAGCAATCAGCCCCAGCATTTT,CASSKNRVSNQPQHF
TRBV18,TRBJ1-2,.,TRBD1,TGTGCCAGCTCACCAGGGGGACAGGACAACTATGGCTACACCTTC,CASSPGGQDNYGYTF
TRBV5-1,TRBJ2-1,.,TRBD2,TGCGCCAGCCGACTGGGACTAGCGGGTGAGCAGTTCTTC,CASRLGLAGEQFF
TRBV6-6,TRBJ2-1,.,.,TGTGCCAGCGTAATGGCGGCAGTGGGCACCTACAATGAGCAGTTCTTC,CASVMAAVGTYNEQFF
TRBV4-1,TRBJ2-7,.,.,TGCGCCAGCAGCCCCGACTGGGCTACCTACGAGCAGTACTTC,CASSPDWATYEQYF
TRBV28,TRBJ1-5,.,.,TGTGCCAGCATCGAGGGGGGGGCGCGGGGCAATCAGCCCCAGCATTTT,CASIEGGARGNQPQHF
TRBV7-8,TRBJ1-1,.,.,TGTGCCAGCAGCTTAGTTGGTCGGCAGGGGAGCTTTGAAGCTTTCTTT,CASSLVGRQGSFEAFF
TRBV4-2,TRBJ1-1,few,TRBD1,TGTGCCAGCAGCCAAGAGACAGGGGGGAACACTGAAGCTTTCTTT,CASSQETGGNTEAFF
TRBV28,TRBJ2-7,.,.,TGTGCCAGCAGTGGCGGGACACTACAGGGGCGCGAGCAGTACTTC,CASSGGTLQGREQYF
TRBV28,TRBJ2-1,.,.,TGTGCCAGCAGTTTAAATGCCCGACTTACCGGTGAGCAGTTCTTC,CASSLNARLTGEQFF
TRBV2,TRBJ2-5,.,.,TGTGCCAGCAGTTTAATGGGGGCTCAAGAGACCCAGTACTTC,CASSLMGAQETQYF
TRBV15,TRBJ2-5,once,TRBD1,TGTGCCACCAGCAGGGGACAGACCAAAGAGACCCAGTACTTC,CATSRGQTKETQYF
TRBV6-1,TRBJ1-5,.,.,TGTGCCAGCGGCACAACAGGCCGAAATCAGCCCCAGCATTTT,CASGTTGRNQPQHF
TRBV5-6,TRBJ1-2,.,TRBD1,TGTGCCAGCAGCTTAGGGGACAGTTCGAACTATGGCTACACCTTC,CASSLGDSSNYGYTF
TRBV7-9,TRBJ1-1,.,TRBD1,TGTGCCAGCAGCCCGCTAGGACAGGGGAACACTGAAGCTTTCTTT,CASSPLGQGNTEAFF
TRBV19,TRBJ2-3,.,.,TGTGCCAGTAGTATTATCCCTACAGCGGGCACAGATACGCAGTATTTT,CASSIIPTAGTDTQYF
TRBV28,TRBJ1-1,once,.,TGTGCCAGCAGTCAAGGGGGGACTGAAGCTTTCTTT,CASSQGGTEAFF
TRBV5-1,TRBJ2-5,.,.,TGCGCCAGCAGCTTGGGGGGGAGCTACCAAGAGACCCAGTACTTC,CASSLGGSYQETQYF
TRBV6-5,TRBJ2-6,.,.,TGTGCCAGCAGTTATCCCAGGCCCTCTGGGGCCAACGTCCTGACTTTC,CASSYPRPSGANVLTF
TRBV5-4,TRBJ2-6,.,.,TGTGCCAGCAGCTTGGACGGGCTCAGATCTGGGGCCAACGTCCTGACTTTC,CASSLDGLRSGANVLTF